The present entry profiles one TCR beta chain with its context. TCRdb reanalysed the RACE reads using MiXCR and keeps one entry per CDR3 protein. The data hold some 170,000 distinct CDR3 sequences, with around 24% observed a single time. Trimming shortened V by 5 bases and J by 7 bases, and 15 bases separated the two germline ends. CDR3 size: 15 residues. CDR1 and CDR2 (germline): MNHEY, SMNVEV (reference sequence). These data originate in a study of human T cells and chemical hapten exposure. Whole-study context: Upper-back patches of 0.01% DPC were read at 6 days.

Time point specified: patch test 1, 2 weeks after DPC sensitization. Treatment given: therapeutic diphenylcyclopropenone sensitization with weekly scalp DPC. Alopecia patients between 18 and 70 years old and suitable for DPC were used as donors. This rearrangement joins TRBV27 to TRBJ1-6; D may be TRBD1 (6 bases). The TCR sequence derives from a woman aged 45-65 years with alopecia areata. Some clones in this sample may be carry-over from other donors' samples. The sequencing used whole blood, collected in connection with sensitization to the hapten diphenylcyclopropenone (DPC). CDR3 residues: CASSTRDNQNSPLHF. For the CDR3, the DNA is TGTGCCAGCAGTACCCGGGACAACCAAAATTCACCCCTCCACTTT.